These T cell receptor beta chains were read from a single sample in a study of CD8 T cells in Susac syndrome. TCRdb ran MiXCR on the immunoSEQ multiplex PCR reads and lists one entry per CDR3 protein. The sample yields around 80,000 distinct CDR3 sequences, 90% to 95% seen once. Sequenced sample: CD8+ T cells from PBMCs. The origin of the receptors is a human donor with Susac syndrome. CDR3s include the opening cysteine and the closing phenylalanine or tryptophan. The D gene is left open where the match is weak. Part of the rows lack a size; the others show once, few, many or a class for expanded clones.

cdr3_aa,cdr3_nt,clone_size,v_call,j_call,d_call
CASSEYSGPGELFF,TGTGCCAGCAGTGAATATTCAGGGCCCGGGGAGCTGTTTTTT,-,TRBV25-1,TRBJ2-2,-
CASSLILAGGGETQYF,TGTGCCAGCAGCTTGATACTAGCGGGGGGAGGAGAGACCCAGTACTTC,-,TRBV5-4,TRBJ2-5,TRBD2
CASSSEAADGYTF,TGTGCCAGCAGCTCGGAAGCAGCGGATGGCTACACCTTC,once,TRBV3-1,TRBJ1-2,-
CASSSSLNTEAFF,TGCGCCAGCAGCAGCAGCTTAAACACTGAAGCTTTCTTT,-,TRBV5-1,TRBJ1-1,-
CSVELSEGNDGYTF,TGCAGCGTAGAGTTGTCCGAGGGAAATGATGGCTACACCTTC,-,TRBV29-1,TRBJ1-2,-
CATGALDYGYTF,TGTGCCACCGGAGCTCTTGACTATGGCTACACCTTC,-,TRBV6-2/TRBV6-3,TRBJ1-2,-
CASSLVLGDTQYF,TGTGCCAGCAGCTTAGTCCTAGGAGATACGCAGTATTTT,-,TRBV7-6,TRBJ2-3,-
CASSQEQVSSYEQYF,TGCGCCAGCAGCCAAGAGCAGGTTTCCTCCTACGAGCAGTACTTC,-,TRBV4-1,TRBJ2-7,-
CASLTGDTQYF,TGTGCCAGTCTCACGGGAGATACGCAGTATTTT,-,TRBV19,TRBJ2-3,-
CASTVTGYGDQPQHF,TGTGCCAGTACCGTGACAGGGTATGGTGATCAGCCCCAGCATTTT,once,TRBV19,TRBJ1-5,TRBD1
CASSYSRVGDRDFTYEQYF,TGTGCCAGCAGTTACTCCCGTGTTGGGGACAGGGATTTCACCTACGAGCAGTACTTC,-,TRBV6-5,TRBJ2-7,TRBD1
CSALKDTQYF,TGCAGTGCCCTTAAAGATACGCAGTATTTT,-,TRBV20-1,TRBJ2-3,-
CASSQGRLAGGSNTGELFF,TGCGCCAGCAGCCAGGGCAGACTAGCGGGAGGATCGAACACCGGGGAGCTGTTTTTT,-,TRBV4-3,TRBJ2-2,TRBD2
CASSYSGSEAFF,TGTGCCAGCAGTTACTCGGGGTCTGAAGCTTTCTTT,-,TRBV6-2/TRBV6-3,TRBJ1-1,-
CASSPAPGQGAHEQYF,TGCGCCAGCAGCCCCGCGCCGGGACAGGGGGCCCACGAGCAGTACTTC,-,TRBV5-1,TRBJ2-7,TRBD1
CASSSGTYNEQFF,TGTGCCAGCAGTAGTGGGACCTACAATGAGCAGTTCTTC,-,TRBV7-9,TRBJ2-1,-
CASSLTKREIYGYTF,TGTGCCAGCAGCTTAACCAAACGGGAGATCTATGGCTACACCTTC,-,TRBV11-2,TRBJ1-2,-
CSARSPVGEETQYF,TGCAGTGCTAGAAGCCCTGTCGGGGAAGAGACCCAGTACTTC,-,TRBV20-1,TRBJ2-5,-
CASRYSQGGQETQYF,TGCGCCAGCAGGTATTCTCAGGGAGGCCAAGAGACCCAGTACTTC,-,TRBV5-1,TRBJ2-5,-
CSARSSGGNNQPQHF,TGCAGTGCTAGATCGTCAGGGGGCAACAATCAGCCCCAGCATTTT,-,TRBV20-1,TRBJ1-5,TRBD1
CASSLFRFTEAFF,TGTGCCAGCAGTTTATTCCGTTTCACTGAAGCTTTCTTT,-,TRBV27,TRBJ1-1,-
CASDGGKSGANVLTF,TGTGCCAGCGATGGAGGGAAGTCTGGGGCCAACGTCCTGACTTTC,-,TRBV9,TRBJ2-6,-
CSVVYSTNYGYTF,TGCAGCGTTGTATATTCGACTAACTATGGCTACACCTTC,-,TRBV29-1,TRBJ1-2,-
CSALGRRGYTF,TGCAGTGCTTTGGGACGGAGGGGCTACACCTTC,-,TRBV20-1,TRBJ1-2,-
CSVWTESNTEAFF,TGCAGCGTCTGGACAGAATCGAACACTGAAGCTTTCTTT,once,TRBV29-1,TRBJ1-1,-
CASSLALGANTEAFF,TGCGCCAGCAGCTTGGCTTTGGGTGCGAACACTGAAGCTTTCTTT,few,TRBV5-1,TRBJ1-1,-
CASSAGTSGETQYF,TGTGCCAGCAGCGCTGGGACTAGCGGAGAGACCCAGTACTTC,-,TRBV7-2,TRBJ2-5,TRBD2
CASSLGGGTGDTEAFF,TGTGCCAGCAGCTTAGGTGGGGGAACCGGGGACACTGAAGCTTTCTTT,-,TRBV13,TRBJ1-1,-
CASSGTRAYEQYF,TGCGCCAGCAGCGGGACTAGAGCCTACGAGCAGTACTTC,-,TRBV5-1,TRBJ2-7,TRBD2
CASSFQGTTIYGYTF,TGTGCCAGCAGCTTTCAAGGGACTACCATTTATGGCTACACCTTC,-,TRBV7-9,TRBJ1-2,-
CASSEGYTEAFF,TGTGCCAGCAGTGAGGGTTACACTGAAGCTTTCTTT,-,TRBV6-1,TRBJ1-1,-
CASSQAGTTGANVLTF,TGTGCCAGCAGCCAAGCTGGGACTACTGGGGCCAACGTCCTGACTTTC,-,TRBV3-1,TRBJ2-6,TRBD2
CASSHSGSETQYF,TGTGCCAGCAGCCATAGCGGGAGTGAGACCCAGTACTTC,-,TRBV7-9,TRBJ2-5,TRBD2
CASGMWSNYGYTF,TGTGCCAGCGGGATGTGGTCTAACTATGGCTACACCTTC,-,TRBV28,TRBJ1-2,-
CASSYSQQVATEAFF,TGTGCCAGCAGTTACTCCCAACAGGTCGCCACTGAAGCTTTCTTT,once,TRBV6-6,TRBJ1-1,-
CASSVGGTGREAFF,TGTGCCAGCAGCGTAGGCGGGACAGGACGTGAAGCTTTCTTT,-,TRBV9,TRBJ1-1,TRBD1
CASSFFGDTQYF,TGTGCCAGCAGTTTTTTTGGAGATACGCAGTATTTT,-,TRBV28,TRBJ2-3,-
CASSLLPGLTANTEAFF,TGTGCCAGCAGCTTACTACCGGGACTTACAGCGAACACTGAAGCTTTCTTT,-,TRBV11-2,TRBJ1-1,-
CASGAADSSPQFF,TGTGCCAGCGGGGCAGCCGACTCATCCCCGCAGTTCTTC,-,TRBV7-9,TRBJ2-1,-
CASSLAPAPRWGYTF,TGTGCCAGCAGTCTTGCCCCGGCACCCCGTTGGGGCTACACCTTC,-,TRBV9,TRBJ1-2,-
CISVPASGGWLRINTGELFF,-,-,TRBV7-5,TRBJ2-2,-
CASSIPGGITYNEQFF,TGTGCCAGTAGTATACCGGGCGGGATCACCTACAATGAGCAGTTCTTC,once,TRBV19,TRBJ2-1,-
CASSFTREVAGELFF,TGTGCCAGCAGTTTTACGCGGGAGGTGGCCGGGGAGCTGTTTTTT,-,TRBV28,TRBJ2-2,TRBD2
CASGPDSGPTGELFF,TGTGCTAGTGGCCCGGATTCAGGGCCCACCGGGGAGCTGTTTTTT,once,TRBV12-5,TRBJ2-2,-
CASREQGGGTEAFF,TGTGCCAGCCGCGAACAGGGCGGGGGCACTGAAGCTTTCTTT,-,TRBV12-3/TRBV12-4,TRBJ1-1,-
CSARVGGPSSYEQYF,TGCAGTGCTAGAGTAGGCGGCCCTAGCTCCTACGAGCAGTACTTC,-,TRBV20-1,TRBJ2-7,-